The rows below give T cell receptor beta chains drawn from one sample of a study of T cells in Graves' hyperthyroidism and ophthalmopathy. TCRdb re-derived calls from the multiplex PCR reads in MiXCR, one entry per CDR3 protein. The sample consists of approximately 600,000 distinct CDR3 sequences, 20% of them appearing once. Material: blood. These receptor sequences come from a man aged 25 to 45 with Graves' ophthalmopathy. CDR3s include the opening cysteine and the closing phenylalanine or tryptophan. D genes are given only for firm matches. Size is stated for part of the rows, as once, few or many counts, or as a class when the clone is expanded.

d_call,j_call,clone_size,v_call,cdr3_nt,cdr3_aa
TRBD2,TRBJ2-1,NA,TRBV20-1,TGCAGTGCAATAGCGGGAGAGAGCTCCTACAATGAGCAGTTCTTC,CSAIAGESSYNEQFF
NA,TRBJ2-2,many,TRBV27,TGTGCCAGCAGTCCCCGTATCGGTACGCAACATAACACCGGGGAGCTGTTTTTT,CASSPRIGTQHNTGELFF
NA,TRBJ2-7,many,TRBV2,TGTGCCAGCAGAATAGGACAGTCTAGCTCCTACGAGCAGTACTTC,CASRIGQSSSYEQYF
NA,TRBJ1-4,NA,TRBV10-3,TGTGCCATCCGGGACTCCGGAGGTGAAAAACTGTTTTTT,CAIRDSGGEKLFF
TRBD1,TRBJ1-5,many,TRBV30,TGTGCCTGGAGGAGTCGCCCCGGGACAGGGGTTAGCAATCAGCCCCAGCATTTT,CAWRSRPGTGVSNQPQHF
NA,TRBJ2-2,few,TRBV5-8,TGTGCCAGCAGCTTGTTTTGGGGATCCGGGGAGCTGTTTTTT,CASSLFWGSGELFF
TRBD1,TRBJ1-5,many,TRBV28,TGTGCCAGCAGTTTGGGACAGGGGCGGGCTAGCAATCAGCCCCAGCATTTT,CASSLGQGRASNQPQHF
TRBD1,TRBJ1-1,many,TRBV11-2,TGTGCCAGCAGCTTAGTACAGGGGAAGTACACTGAAGCTTTCTTT,CASSLVQGKYTEAFF
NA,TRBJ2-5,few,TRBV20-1,TGCAGTGCTAGAGATCGGAGCAGGGCGTACCAAGAGACCCAGTACTTC,CSARDRSRAYQETQYF
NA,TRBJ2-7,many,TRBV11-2,TGTGCCAGCAGCTTAGGTATTGGACCTTCTCACGAGCAGTACTTC,CASSLGIGPSHEQYF
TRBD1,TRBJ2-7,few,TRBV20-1,TGCAGTGCTACCGAGGACAGGGGGGGGTACGAGCAGTACTTC,CSATEDRGGYEQYF